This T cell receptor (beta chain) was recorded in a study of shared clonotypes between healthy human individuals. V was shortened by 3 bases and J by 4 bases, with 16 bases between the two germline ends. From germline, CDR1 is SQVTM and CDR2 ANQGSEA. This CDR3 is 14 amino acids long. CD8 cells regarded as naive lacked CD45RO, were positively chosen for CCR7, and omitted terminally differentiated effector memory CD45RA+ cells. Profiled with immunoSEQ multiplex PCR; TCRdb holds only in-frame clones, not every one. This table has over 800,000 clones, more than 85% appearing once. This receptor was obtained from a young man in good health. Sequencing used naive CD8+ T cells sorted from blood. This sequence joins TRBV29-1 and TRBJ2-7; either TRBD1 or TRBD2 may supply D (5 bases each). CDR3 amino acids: CSVEAQGGSYEQYF. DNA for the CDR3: TGCAGCGTTGAGGCGCAGGGTGGGAGTTACGAGCAGTACTTC.